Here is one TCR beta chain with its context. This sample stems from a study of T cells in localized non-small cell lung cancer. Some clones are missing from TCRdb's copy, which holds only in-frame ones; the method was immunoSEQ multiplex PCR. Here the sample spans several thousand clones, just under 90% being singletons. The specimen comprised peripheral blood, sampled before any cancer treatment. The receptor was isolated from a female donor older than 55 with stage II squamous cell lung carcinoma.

This CDR3 reads CSILAEGNEKLFF. The CDR3 DNA follows: TGCAGCATTTTAGCCGAGGGTAATGAAAAACTGTTTTTT. The J gene is TRBJ1-4, the V gene TRBV29-1; D is ambiguous. This CDR3 region has 13 residues. CDR1 SQVTM and CDR2 ANQGSEA come from the germline V gene. Trimming stripped 8 bases from V and 4 bases from J, with 14 bases between.